The 26 T cell receptor beta chains presented below share a single source sample, sequenced in a study of CD8+CD57+ T cells in acquired aplastic anemia. Genomic DNA, the template, was used for profiling of the TCR beta VDJ and CDR3. From the reads, TCRdb called clonotypes with MiXCR, one entry per CDR3 protein. This repertoire shows about 270,000 distinct CDR3 sequences, about 56% found once; its top ten account for approximately 8.2%. Sequencing was carried out using sorted CD4+, CD8+, or CD8+CD57+ T cells (not recorded which) from PBMCs. The source is a human donor with severe aplastic anemia or a healthy control (not recorded which).

The chain links TRBV9 to TRBJ1-3, with D uncertain. Germline loops: CDR1 SGDLS, CDR2 YYNGEE. The CDR3 extends over 12 amino acids. V was trimmed by 3 bases and J by 4 bases, leaving 5 bases between them. The CDR3 loop reads CASSARGNTIYF. The CDR3 nucleotides are TGTGCCAGCAGCGCGAGAGGAAACACCATATATTTT.

This clonotype was counted only a few times. This chain links TRBV20-1 with TRBJ2-5, with D unclear. The CDR3 runs to 12 residues. Germline-derived CDR1 and CDR2 are DFQATT and SNEGSKA (reference sequence). V gave up 3 bases and J gave up 2 bases, with 7 bases separating them. This CDR3 reads CSARGPQETQYF. CDR3 DNA: TGCAGTGCTAGGGGCCCACAAGAGACCCAGTACTTC.

This chain joins TRBV19 and TRBJ1-5; D ambiguous. V dropped 6 bases and J dropped 3 bases, with 15 bases sitting between them. CDR1 LNHDA and CDR2 SQIVND come from the germline V gene (reference sequence). CDR3 length: 15 amino acids. Here the CDR3 DNA reads TGTGCCAGTAGCCCCACGTCGGGTAACAATCAGCCCCAGCATTTT. Amino acid sequence: CASSPTSGNNQPQHF.

The chain links TRBV6-1 to TRBJ1-4, with D maybe TRBD1 (5 bases). CDR1 is MNHNS and CDR2 is SASEGT in the germline V gene. Trimming took 6 bases from V and 0 from J, leaving 14 bases between them. The CDR3 sequence is 16 residues long. This CDR3 reads CASRTLGEATNEKLFF. In DNA, the CDR3 is TGTGCCAGCAGGACATTAGGGGAGGCAACTAATGAAAAACTGTTTTTT.

The chain uses TRBV7-2 and TRBJ2-7; D is perhaps TRBD1 (6 bases). Trimming took 2 bases from V and 2 from J, leaving 10 bases between them. Germline CDR1 and CDR2: SGHTA and FQGNSA. CDR3 length: 14 amino acids. Written as DNA, the CDR3 is TGTGCCAGCAGCTTACATGGGACAACCTACGAGCAGTACTTC. Protein product: CASSLHGTTYEQYF. Complete variable domain (other parts from reference TRBV7-2 and TRBJ2-7): GAGVSQSPSNKVTEKGKDVELRCDPISGHTALYWYRQSLGQGLEFLIYFQGNSAPDKSGLPSDRFSAERTGGSVSTLTIQRTQQEDSAVYLCASSLHGTTYEQYFGPGTRLTVT.

The chain recombines TRBV15 with TRBJ1-1; the D gene is possibly TRBD1 (5 bases). Trimming pared 0 bases from V and 1 base from J, leaving 15 bases between. The germline gives CDR1 LNHNV, CDR2 YYDKDF (reference sequence). The CDR3 runs 17 residues. The CDR3 region has the DNA TGTGCCACCAGCAGAGATGGGTGGGGTCAGGGGAACACTGAAGCTTTCTTT. Residues: CATSRDGWGQGNTEAFF.

The chain carries TRBV10-3 and TRBJ2-1, with 11 bases identical to TRBD2. Germline CDR1 and CDR2: ENHRY and SYGVKD. J lost 3 bases, V lost 9 bases, and 13 bases had no gene match. The CDR3 length is 17 residues. CDR3: CAMSDLPGTSGYNEQFF. DNA for the CDR3: TGTGCCATGTCAGACCTTCCCGGGACTAGCGGCTACAATGAGCAGTTCTTC.

The chain carries TRBV7-3 and TRBJ2-5; 13 nucleotides align to TRBD2. The V and J ends lost 4 bases and 0 bases, in that order; junction bases with no gene match: 8. The CDR3 is made up of 18 amino acids. Looked up from germline, CDR1 is SGHTA and CDR2 is FQGTGA. The CDR3 DNA is TGTGCCAGCAGCTCCGCGGCGGGACTAGCGGGGAACCAAGAGACCCAGTACTTC. Amino acid sequence: CASSSAAGLAGNQETQYF.

The chain has TRBV7-3 and TRBJ2-1, with TRBD2 matching over 8 bases. The CDR3 loop spans 16 amino acids. The J segment lost 8 bases and the V segment lost 5 bases, leaving 14 bases of the junction unmatched. The germline CDR1 and CDR2 sequences are SGHTA and FQGTGA. The CDR3 nucleotides are TGTGCCAGCAGCCTACCCGGGGGGGGGATTACCTATGAGCAGTTCTTC. It encodes CASSLPGGGITYEQFF.

The genes are TRBV5-4 and TRBJ2-7; the D gene is possibly TRBD2 (5 bases). Germline CDR1 SGHNT, CDR2 YYREEE (reference sequence). Deletions cut 7 bases from V and 5 bases from J, with 10 bases between. There are 11 residues in the CDR3. CDR3 region: CASSGSDEQYF. CDR3 DNA: TGTGCCAGCTCGGGGAGTGACGAGCAGTACTTC. The full variable domain, its missing parts supplied by reference TRBV5-4 and TRBJ2-7, is ETGVTQSPTHLIKTRGQQVTLRCSSQSGHNTVSWYQQALGQGPQFIFQYYREEENGRGNFPPRFSGLQFPNYSSELNVNALELDDSALYLCASSGSDEQYFGPGTRLTVT.

The chain joins TRBV5-1 to TRBJ1-1; unclear D gene. There are 14 residues in the CDR3. Between the trimmed V and J ends, which lost 4 bases and 1 base, there was a span of 11 bases. CDR1 is SGHRS and CDR2 is YFSETQ in the germline V gene. CDR3 loop: CASSQAGGNTEAFF. CDR3 in DNA: TGCGCCAGCAGCCAAGCGGGAGGGAACACTGAAGCTTTCTTT. The full variable domain, in which reference TRBV5-1 and TRBJ1-1 provide the parts outside the CDR3, is KAGVTQTPRYLIKTRGQQVTLSCSPISGHRSVSWYQQTPGQGLQFLFEYFSETQRNKGNFPGRFSGRQFSNSRSEMNVSTLELGDSALYLCASSQAGGNTEAFFGQGTRLTVV.

This clonotype was seen ten or more times. The chain is built from TRBV6-6 and TRBJ1-1; TRBD1 is a possible D gene (5 bases). V was clipped by 7 bases and J by 4 bases, with 13 bases between them. Germline V gene data show CDR1 as MNHNY and CDR2 as SVGAGI (reference sequence). This CDR3 region has 13 residues. The CDR3 reads CASIKDGATEAFF. The CDR3 region has the DNA TGTGCCAGCATTAAAGACGGGGCCACTGAAGCTTTCTTT.

The V call is TRBV15, the J call TRBJ2-7; perhaps TRBD1 as D (6 bases). The CDR3 has 14 residues. V lost 2 bases, J lost 5 bases, and 13 bases lay in between. Germline V gene sequence: CDR1 LNHNV, CDR2 YYDKDF (reference sequence). The CDR3 DNA reads TGTGCCACCAGCAGACGGACAGCCTTCCACGAGCAGTACTTC. Translated, it gives CATSRRTAFHEQYF.

This clonotype came up many times. The gene calls are TRBV7-2 and TRBJ1-5; perhaps TRBD1 as D (6 bases). The germline CDR1 and CDR2 sequences are SGHTA and FQGNSA. V shed 0 bases and J shed 4 bases, with 10 bases lying between them. This CDR3 region has 15 residues. CDR3 region: CASSLAVQGNQPQHF. The CDR3 bases are TGTGCCAGCAGCTTAGCGGTACAGGGAAATCAGCCCCAGCATTTT.

There are many counts of this clonotype. This chain uses TRBV6-5 with TRBJ1-1, with 9 bases aligning to TRBD1. The CDR3 loop spans 13 amino acids. From germline, CDR1 is MNHEY and CDR2 SVGAGI. With 6 bases clipped from V and 5 bases from J, the junction kept 4 bases outside the gene matches. The CDR3 reads CASRGQGWTEAFF. The CDR3 DNA sequence: TGTGCCAGCAGAGGACAGGGGTGGACTGAAGCTTTCTTT.

The rearrangement joins TRBV7-9 to TRBJ2-7; D gene ambiguous. Trimming cost V 6 bases and J 0 bases, with 15 bases left between them. The CDR3 contains 15 residues. Germline CDR1 SEHNR, CDR2 FQNEAQ (reference sequence). DNA of the CDR3: TGTGCCAGCAGGGCACACGGGCGGAGCTCCTACGAGCAGTACTTC. It specifies CASRAHGRSSYEQYF.

The chain is built from TRBV15 and TRBJ2-7; unclear D gene. V lost 3 bases to trimming and J lost 3 bases, with 15 bases between them. Germline V gene data show CDR1 as LNHNV and CDR2 as YYDKDF (reference sequence). The CDR3 runs to 15 residues. CDR3: CATSRTSGGIYEQYF. The CDR3, as DNA: TGTGCCACCAGCAGGACCTCGGGTGGAATCTACGAGCAGTACTTC.

The chain carries TRBV7-8 and TRBJ1-2; tentatively, D is TRBD1 (5 bases). Per the germline V gene, CDR1 is SGHVS and CDR2 is FQNEAQ. V lost 6 bases, J lost 4 bases, and 27 bases lay in between. This CDR3 region has 18 residues. The CDR3 DNA sequence: TGTGCCAGCAGAGACGTTGGGGGAGGTCCGCGGAGAAGCTATGGCTACACCTTC. This codes for CASRDVGGGPRRSYGYTF.

There are many counts of this clonotype. The chain has TRBV19 and TRBJ2-3; 8 bases map to TRBD1. The V and J ends lost 9 bases and 1 base, in that order; junction bases with no gene match: 3. This CDR3 comprises 13 residues. CDR1 is LNHDA, CDR2 SQIVND, per germline (reference sequence). The CDR3 sequence: CASLGQGTDTQYF. For the CDR3, the DNA is TGTGCCAGCCTGGGACAGGGCACAGATACGCAGTATTTT.

Of note for this clonotype: One junction end disagrees with the germline gene, perhaps due to a read error. V usage is TRBV7-2 and J usage is TRBJ1-4; TRBD1 might be the D (6 bases). The CDR3 is 14 amino acids. Germline CDR1 is SGHTA and CDR2 is FQGNSA. The CDR3 here is CASSLRRGEEKLFF. In DNA form, the CDR3 reads TGTGCTAGCAGCTTACGCAGGGGCGAGGAAAAACTGTTTTTT.

The chain employs TRBV15 and TRBJ2-7, with 9 nucleotides matching TRBD1. CDR1 is LNHNV and CDR2 is YYDKDF in the germline V gene (reference sequence). This CDR3 has 16 residues. V gave up 2 bases and J gave up 2 bases; unmatched junction bases: 7. The DNA of the CDR3 is TGTGCCACCAGCAGAACAGGGGGCACCCCTACCTACGAGCAGTACTTC. Translated, it gives CATSRTGGTPTYEQYF. Together with reference TRBV15 and TRBJ2-7, the CDR3 gives the full variable domain: DAMVIQNPRYQVTQFGKPVTLSCSQTLNHNVMYWYQQKSSQAPKLLFHYYDKDFNNEADTPDNFQSRRPNTSFCFLDIRSPGLGDTAMYLCATSRTGGTPTYEQYFGPGTRLTVT.

This chain connects TRBV12-3 or TRBV12-4 to TRBJ2-3; D might be TRBD1 (6 bases). Trimming left V 1 base short and J 8 bases short, with 13 bases between. The CDR3 length is 14 residues. DNA for the CDR3: TGTGCCAGCAGTTTAGAACAGGGTGGGAGTACGCAGTATTTT. Amino acids: CASSLEQGGSTQYF.

This clonotype was recorded many times. The chain has TRBV24-1 and TRBJ1-5; D ambiguous. This CDR3 is 14 amino acids long. Germline-derived CDR1 and CDR2 are KGHDR and SFDVKD. Trimming took off 9 bases at V and 1 base at J, with 12 bases between the two ends. The CDR3 is CATELGGSNQPQHF. In DNA, the CDR3 is TGTGCCACCGAACTAGGAGGAAGCAATCAGCCCCAGCATTTT.

This chain joins TRBV5-1 and TRBJ1-5; 7 bases are a match to TRBD1. Germline CDR1 reads SGHRS; CDR2 reads YFSETQ. The junction had 15 bases not matched to a gene; V was cut back by 1 base and J by 2 bases. The CDR3 length is 19 residues. The DNA for the CDR3 is TGCGCCAGCAGCTTGTCCCGCAGGGGGGGAACAGGGGGCAATCAGCCCCAGCATTTT. It codes for CASSLSRRGGTGGNQPQHF. Together with reference TRBV5-1 and TRBJ1-5, the CDR3 gives the full variable domain: KAGVTQTPRYLIKTRGQQVTLSCSPISGHRSVSWYQQTPGQGLQFLFEYFSETQRNKGNFPGRFSGRQFSNSRSEMNVSTLELGDSALYLCASSLSRRGGTGGNQPQHFGDGTRLSIL.

In this sample, this clonotype turned up many times. The chain recombines TRBV19 with TRBJ1-2; D ambiguous. Germline CDR1 reads LNHDA; CDR2 reads SQIVND (reference sequence). The V end lost 7 bases, the J end lost 4 bases, and 19 bases lay between the germline ends. CDR3 length: 15 residues. The DNA of the CDR3 is TGTGCCAGTAACAGTCCGGCAGAAATCTCCTATGGCTACACCTTC. Translated: CASNSPAEISYGYTF.

The chain is built from TRBV7-9 and TRBJ1-6; possibly TRBD1 for D (5 bases). The CDR3 loop spans 17 amino acids. Trimming cost V 4 bases and J 0 bases, with 13 bases left between them. Germline V lookup: CDR1 SEHNR, CDR2 FQNEAQ (reference sequence). Written as DNA, the CDR3 is TGTGCCAGCAGCTCCGGGACCTCGAGCTCCTATAATTCACCCCTCCACTTT. It codes for CASSSGTSSSYNSPLHF.